The 3 T cell receptor beta chains listed next were all sequenced from one sample in a study of regulatory T cells in long-lasting Graves disease. Time point indicated: persistent/refractory GD, antithyroid drugs over 5 years with positive TRAb. PBMC RNA was the source of the TCR library. CDR3-region Arm-PCR and iRepertoire HTBI primers produced the TCR beta libraries. TCRdb re-analysed the multiplex PCR reads in MiXCR, keeping a single row per CDR3 protein. The table includes 450,000 or so distinct CDR3 sequences, less than 25% detected once. Specimen: peripheral blood mononuclear cells (PBMCs), collected when the disease was refractory, from a patient treated with antithyroid drugs. All receptors derive from a female donor with Graves disease.

The chain joins TRBV6-6 to TRBJ2-4, with TRBD2 matching 8 bases. CDR1 and CDR2 (germline): MNHNY, SVGAGI (reference sequence). The length of the CDR3 is 15 residues. The ends lost 1 base at V and 1 base at J; junction bases unmatched: 0. CDR3 in DNA: TGTGCCAGCAGTTACTTAGCGGGGGCCAAAAACATTCAGTACTTC. Translated: CASSYLAGAKNIQYF.

The chain uses TRBV30 and TRBJ2-1; D is uncertain. The CDR3 sequence is 11 residues long. The ends were cut back, 2 bases at V and 8 bases at J, with 7 bases in the middle. In germline, CDR1 is GTSNPN, CDR2 SVGIG (reference sequence). The CDR3 nucleotides are TGTGCCTGGAGTCAAAGGGATGAGCAGTTCTTC. Its translation is CAWSQRDEQFF.

This clonotype was seen ten or more times. This chain uses TRBV3-1 with TRBJ2-2; TRBD1 might be the D (5 bases). Trimming shortened V by 6 bases and J by 4 bases, and 15 bases separated the two germline ends. Per the germline V gene, CDR1 is LGHDT and CDR2 is YNNKEL (reference sequence). This CDR3 is built from 15 residues. The CDR3 bases are TGTGCCAGCAGAGTTAAAGGGGCGGCCACCGGGGAGCTGTTTTTT. As protein: CASRVKGAATGELFF.